The present T cell receptor (beta chain) was sequenced within a study of shared clonotypes between healthy human individuals. With respect to this clone: Its antigen is unknown.

Study-level points and caveats: Only blood was sampled, and tissue TCR repertoires likely differ from blood ones. Among four donors, approximately 4.6% of naive CD4 clonotypes were found in common. Against clonotypes common to all four donors, non-shared ones had lower generation probabilities.

Profiling relied on immunoSEQ multiplex PCR, and the TCRdb table lists in-frame clones only, not all of them. The table lists millions of clones, 90% to 95% of them singletons. V was shortened by 6 bases and J by 1 base, with 19 bases between the two germline ends. There are 17 residues in the CDR3. The V gene's germline CDR1 is PRHDT and CDR2 FYEKMQ (reference sequence). Source material: naive CD4+ T cells sorted from blood. As to subset: CD45RA+ positively selected. This sequence originates from a man aged 18 to 30 in good health. The chain has TRBV13 and TRBJ2-1; D unclear. CDR3 sequence reads: CASSPGQRQRSYNEQFF. In nucleotides, the CDR3 is TGTGCCAGCAGTCCCGGGCAGAGGCAAAGATCCTACAATGAGCAGTTCTTC.